The clone carrying this T cell receptor (beta chain) came up a few times. TCRdb reprocessed the 5' RACE reads via MiXCR and lists one record per CDR3 protein. The sample carries 25,000 to 30,000 distinct CDR3 sequences, roughly 4.5% recorded once. CDR3 length: 15 residues. V lost 4 bases, J lost 7 bases, and 17 bases lay in between. Germline V gives CDR1 SGHTS, CDR2 YDEGEE. This entry is derived from a study of early T cells in non-severe SARS-CoV-2 infection. This clonotype was sampled from an adult who was a healthcare worker with PCR-confirmed SARS-CoV-2 infection or an uninfected control (not recorded which). V and J are TRBV5-8 and TRBJ1-4; D perhaps matches TRBD1 (5 bases). Sequencing input: whole blood. The CDR3 sequence: CASSVGTAAGEKLFF. The CDR3 coding sequence is TGTGCCAGCAGCGTTGGGACTGCGGCGGGTGAAAAACTGTTTTTT.